These T cell receptor beta chains were read from a single sample in a study of spatial heterogeneity in lung cancer. TCRdb independently ran MiXCR on the 5' RACE reads; one entry per CDR3 protein. The repertoire holds approximately 40,000 distinct CDR3 sequences, with 5% to 5.5% as singletons. The sample in question was PBMCs, obtained at surgery. The receptors here all came from a female donor with early-stage non-small cell lung cancer. Each CDR3 is given with its conserved first and last residue. The order of the fields is J gene, clone size, V gene, D gene, CDR3 length, CDR3 protein, CDR3 DNA. D genes are given only for firm matches. Size is omitted from some rows. Given values are once, few, many or a class for expanded clones.

>TRBJ2-7|many|TRBV6-5|TRBD2|13
CASRAGGSYEQYF
TGTGCCAGCAGGGCGGGGGGGTCCTACGAGCAGTACTTC
>TRBJ2-3|many|TRBV28|-|15
CASSGRGFGTDTQYF
TGTGCCAGCAGTGGGCGGGGATTTGGCACAGATACGCAGTATTTT
>TRBJ2-7|many|TRBV6-2/TRBV6-3|-|12
CASSGRIAGQYF
TGTGCCAGCAGTGGCCGCATCGCGGGGCAGTACTTC
>TRBJ2-3|many|TRBV27|-|14
CASSQTVVADTQYF
TGTGCCAGCAGCCAAACAGTAGTCGCAGATACGCAGTATTTT
>TRBJ2-1|few|TRBV7-9|-|12
CASSLVGYEQFF
TGTGCCAGCAGCTTAGTCGGCTATGAGCAGTTCTTC
>TRBJ1-4|few|TRBV27|-|13
CASSRTGPPKLFF
TGTGCCAGCAGTCGTACCGGGCCGCCCAAACTGTTTTTT
>TRBJ1-2|many|TRBV10-3|-|15
CAFAPAGAESYGYTF
TGTGCCTTCGCCCCCGCAGGGGCTGAAAGCTATGGCTACACCTTC
>TRBJ2-1|many|TRBV12-3/TRBV12-4|TRBD2|15
CASSLLLAGATEQFF
TGTGCCAGCAGTTTATTACTAGCGGGGGCCACAGAGCAGTTCTTC
>TRBJ1-1|many|TRBV6-5|TRBD1|15
CASSYSSRGNAEAFF
TGTGCCAGCAGTTACTCGTCCAGGGGGAACGCTGAAGCTTTCTTT
>TRBJ2-1|many|TRBV29-1|TRBD1|16
CSVEGPWGQDPNEQFF
TGCAGCGTTGAAGGCCCCTGGGGACAGGACCCTAATGAGCAGTTCTTC
>TRBJ2-5|few|TRBV6-6|-|13
CASSMRDQETQYF
TGTGCCAGTTCAATGAGGGACCAAGAGACCCAGTACTTC
>TRBJ2-3|many|TRBV19|-|11
CASRETDTQYF
TGTGCCAGTAGAGAAACAGATACGCAGTATTTT
>TRBJ2-7|few|TRBV5-6|-|13
CASSLVRAYEQYF
TGTGCCAGCAGCTTGGTCAGGGCCTACGAGCAGTACTTC
>TRBJ2-1|few|TRBV10-3|TRBD2|14
CAIARGGVYNEQFF
TGTGCCATCGCCCGGGGGGGCGTATACAATGAGCAGTTCTTC
>TRBJ2-4|many|TRBV7-2|-|15
CASSPVGSVQNIQYF
TGTGCCAGCAGCCCCGTGGGGAGCGTCCAAAACATTCAGTACTTC
>TRBJ1-5|-|TRBV29-1|-|12
CSAGSGYQPQHF
TGCAGCGCGGGCTCAGGGTACCAGCCCCAGCATTTT
>TRBJ1-1|few|TRBV6-2/TRBV6-3|TRBD1|24
CASSYEAAPGQGNRPALFNTEAFF
TGTGCCAGCAGTTACGAGGCTGCTCCGGGACAGGGAAATAGGCCCGCACTTTTCAACACTGAAGCTTTCTTT
>TRBJ1-1|many|TRBV6-5|-|13
CASSLRWNTEAFF
TGTGCCAGCAGTCTTCGATGGAACACTGAAGCTTTCTTT
>TRBJ2-7|-|TRBV20-1|-|12
CSAPSQDYEQYF
TGCAGTGCCCCTAGTCAGGACTACGAGCAGTACTTC
>TRBJ2-5|many|TRBV28|-|17
CASSSARTLKSGETQYF
TGTGCCAGCAGCTCCGCCCGGACACTCAAGTCAGGAGAGACCCAGTACTTC
>TRBJ1-1|-|TRBV18|-|15
CASSPRTALNTEAFF
TGTGCCAGCTCACCTCGTACAGCCTTGAACACTGAAGCTTTCTTT
>TRBJ2-6|many|TRBV20-1|TRBD1|14
CSGQGAAGANVLTF
TGCAGTGGACAGGGGGCGGCTGGGGCCAACGTCCTGACTTTC